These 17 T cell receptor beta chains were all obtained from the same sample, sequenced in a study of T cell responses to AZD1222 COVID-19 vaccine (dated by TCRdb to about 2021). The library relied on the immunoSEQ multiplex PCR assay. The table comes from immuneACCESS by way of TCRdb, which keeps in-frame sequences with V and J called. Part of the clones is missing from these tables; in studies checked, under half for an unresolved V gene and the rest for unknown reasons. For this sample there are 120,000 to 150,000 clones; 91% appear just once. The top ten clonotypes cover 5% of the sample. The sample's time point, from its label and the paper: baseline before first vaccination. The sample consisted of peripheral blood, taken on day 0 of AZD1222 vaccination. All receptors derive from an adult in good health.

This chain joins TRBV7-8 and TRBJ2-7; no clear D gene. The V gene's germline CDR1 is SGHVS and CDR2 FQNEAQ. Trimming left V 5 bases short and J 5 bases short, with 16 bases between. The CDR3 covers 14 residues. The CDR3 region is CASSPKRLRNEQYF. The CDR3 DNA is TGTGCCAGCAGCCCGAAGCGCCTACGGAACGAGCAGTACTTC.

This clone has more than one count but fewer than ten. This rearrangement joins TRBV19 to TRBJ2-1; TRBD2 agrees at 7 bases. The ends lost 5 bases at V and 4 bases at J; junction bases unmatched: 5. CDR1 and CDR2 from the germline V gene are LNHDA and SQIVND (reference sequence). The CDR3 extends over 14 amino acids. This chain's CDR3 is CASSLLASYNEQFF. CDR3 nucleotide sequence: TGTGCCAGTAGTCTACTAGCGAGTTACAATGAGCAGTTCTTC.

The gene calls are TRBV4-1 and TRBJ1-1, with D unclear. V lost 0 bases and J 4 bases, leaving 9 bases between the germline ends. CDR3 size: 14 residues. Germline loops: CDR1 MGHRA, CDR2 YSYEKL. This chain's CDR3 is CASSQEDRGTEAFF. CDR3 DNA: TGCGCCAGCAGCCAAGAGGACCGAGGCACTGAAGCTTTCTTT.

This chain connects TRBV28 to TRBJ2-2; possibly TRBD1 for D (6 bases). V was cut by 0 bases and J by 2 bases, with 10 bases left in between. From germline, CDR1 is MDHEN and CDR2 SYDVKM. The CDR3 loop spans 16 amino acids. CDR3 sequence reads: CASSLWAGANTGELFF. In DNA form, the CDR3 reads TGTGCCAGCAGTTTATGGGCAGGGGCTAACACCGGGGAGCTGTTTTTT.

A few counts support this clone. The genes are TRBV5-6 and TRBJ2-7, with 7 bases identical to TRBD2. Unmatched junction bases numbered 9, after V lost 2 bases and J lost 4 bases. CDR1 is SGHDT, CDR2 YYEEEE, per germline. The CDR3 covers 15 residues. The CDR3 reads CASSLGSSGKYEQYF. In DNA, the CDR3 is TGTGCCAGCAGCTTAGGGTCTAGCGGCAAGTACGAGCAGTACTTC.

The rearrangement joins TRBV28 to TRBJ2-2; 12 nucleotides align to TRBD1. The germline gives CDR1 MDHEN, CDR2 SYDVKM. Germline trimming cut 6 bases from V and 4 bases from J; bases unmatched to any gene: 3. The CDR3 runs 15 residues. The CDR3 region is CASREGQGATGELFF. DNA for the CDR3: TGTGCCAGCAGAGAGGGACAGGGGGCCACCGGGGAGCTGTTTTTT.

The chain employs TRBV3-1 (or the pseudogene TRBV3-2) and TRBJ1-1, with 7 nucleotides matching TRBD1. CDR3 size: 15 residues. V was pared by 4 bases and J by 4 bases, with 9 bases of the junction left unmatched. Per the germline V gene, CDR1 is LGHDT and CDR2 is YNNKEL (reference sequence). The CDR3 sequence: CASSPGGHGGTEAFF. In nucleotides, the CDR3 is TGTGCCAGCAGCCCAGGGGGTCATGGGGGCACTGAAGCTTTCTTT.

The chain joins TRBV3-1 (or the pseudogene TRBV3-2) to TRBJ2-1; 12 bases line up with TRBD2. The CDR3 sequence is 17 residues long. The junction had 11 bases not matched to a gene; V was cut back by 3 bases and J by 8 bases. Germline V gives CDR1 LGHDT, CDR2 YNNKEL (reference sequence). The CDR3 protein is CASSHQGLAGLRDEQFF. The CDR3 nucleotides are TGTGCCAGCAGCCACCAGGGACTAGCGGGCCTCAGGGATGAGCAGTTCTTC.

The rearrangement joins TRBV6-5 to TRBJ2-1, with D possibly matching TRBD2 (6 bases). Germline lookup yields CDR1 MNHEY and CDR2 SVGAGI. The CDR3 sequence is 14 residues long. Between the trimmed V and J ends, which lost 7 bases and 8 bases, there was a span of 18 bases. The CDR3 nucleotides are TGTGCCAGCAATGGGGACTTCCTTCTGGATGAGCAGTTCTTC. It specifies CASNGDFLLDEQFF.

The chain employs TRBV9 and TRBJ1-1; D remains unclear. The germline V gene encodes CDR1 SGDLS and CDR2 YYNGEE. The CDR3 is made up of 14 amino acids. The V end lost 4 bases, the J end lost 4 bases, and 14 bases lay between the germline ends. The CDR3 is CASSPQVGSTEAFF. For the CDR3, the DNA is TGTGCCAGCAGCCCCCAGGTGGGGAGCACTGAAGCTTTCTTT.

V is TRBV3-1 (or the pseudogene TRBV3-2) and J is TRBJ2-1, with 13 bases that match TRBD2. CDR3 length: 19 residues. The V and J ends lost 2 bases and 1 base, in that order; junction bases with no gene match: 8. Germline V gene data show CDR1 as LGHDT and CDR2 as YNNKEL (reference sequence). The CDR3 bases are TGTGCCAGCAGCCAACGTTGGACTAGCGGGAGTGGGTCCTACAATGAGCAGTTCTTC. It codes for CASSQRWTSGSGSYNEQFF.

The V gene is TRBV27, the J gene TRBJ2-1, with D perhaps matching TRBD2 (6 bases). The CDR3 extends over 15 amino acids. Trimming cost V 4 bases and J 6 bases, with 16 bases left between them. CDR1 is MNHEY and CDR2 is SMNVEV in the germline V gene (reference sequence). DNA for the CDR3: TGTGCCAGCAGTTACCGCGGGGCAGCATTCAATGAGCAGTTCTTC. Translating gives CASSYRGAAFNEQFF.

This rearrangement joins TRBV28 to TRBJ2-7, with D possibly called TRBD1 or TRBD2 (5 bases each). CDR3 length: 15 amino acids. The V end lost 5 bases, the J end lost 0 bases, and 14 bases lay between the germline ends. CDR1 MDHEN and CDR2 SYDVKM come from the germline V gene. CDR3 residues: CASSEGQESSYEQYF. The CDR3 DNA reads TGTGCCAGCAGTGAGGGGCAGGAGAGCTCCTACGAGCAGTACTTC.

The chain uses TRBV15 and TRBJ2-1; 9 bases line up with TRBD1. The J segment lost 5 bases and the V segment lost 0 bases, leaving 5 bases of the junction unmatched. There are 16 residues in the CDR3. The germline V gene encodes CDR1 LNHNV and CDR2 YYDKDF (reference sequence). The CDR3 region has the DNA TGTGCCACCAGCAGAGACCGGGACAGGGCCAACAATGAGCAGTTCTTC. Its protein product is CATSRDRDRANNEQFF. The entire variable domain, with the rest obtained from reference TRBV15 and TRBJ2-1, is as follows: DAMVIQNPRYQVTQFGKPVTLSCSQTLNHNVMYWYQQKSSQAPKLLFHYYDKDFNNEADTPDNFQSRRPNTSFCFLDIRSPGLGDTAMYLCATSRDRDRANNEQFFGPGTRLTVL.

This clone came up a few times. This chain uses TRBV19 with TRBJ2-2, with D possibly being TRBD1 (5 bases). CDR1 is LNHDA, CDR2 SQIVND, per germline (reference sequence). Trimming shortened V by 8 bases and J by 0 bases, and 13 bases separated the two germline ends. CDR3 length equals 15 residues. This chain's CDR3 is CASRLGVTNTGELFF. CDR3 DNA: TGTGCCAGTCGCCTAGGGGTCACGAACACCGGGGAGCTGTTTTTT.

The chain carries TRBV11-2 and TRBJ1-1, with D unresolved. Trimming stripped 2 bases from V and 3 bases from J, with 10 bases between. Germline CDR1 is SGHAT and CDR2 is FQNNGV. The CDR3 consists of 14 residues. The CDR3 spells CASSLRQGYTEAFF. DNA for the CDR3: TGTGCCAGCAGCTTACGCCAAGGATACACTGAAGCTTTCTTT.

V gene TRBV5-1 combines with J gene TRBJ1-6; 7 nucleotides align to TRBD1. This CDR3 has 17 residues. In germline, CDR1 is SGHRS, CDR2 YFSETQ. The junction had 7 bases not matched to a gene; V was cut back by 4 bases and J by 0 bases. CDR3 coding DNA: TGCGCCAGCAGCGGAGGGGGCTCGAGCTCCTATAATTCACCCCTCCACTTT. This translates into CASSGGGSSSYNSPLHF.